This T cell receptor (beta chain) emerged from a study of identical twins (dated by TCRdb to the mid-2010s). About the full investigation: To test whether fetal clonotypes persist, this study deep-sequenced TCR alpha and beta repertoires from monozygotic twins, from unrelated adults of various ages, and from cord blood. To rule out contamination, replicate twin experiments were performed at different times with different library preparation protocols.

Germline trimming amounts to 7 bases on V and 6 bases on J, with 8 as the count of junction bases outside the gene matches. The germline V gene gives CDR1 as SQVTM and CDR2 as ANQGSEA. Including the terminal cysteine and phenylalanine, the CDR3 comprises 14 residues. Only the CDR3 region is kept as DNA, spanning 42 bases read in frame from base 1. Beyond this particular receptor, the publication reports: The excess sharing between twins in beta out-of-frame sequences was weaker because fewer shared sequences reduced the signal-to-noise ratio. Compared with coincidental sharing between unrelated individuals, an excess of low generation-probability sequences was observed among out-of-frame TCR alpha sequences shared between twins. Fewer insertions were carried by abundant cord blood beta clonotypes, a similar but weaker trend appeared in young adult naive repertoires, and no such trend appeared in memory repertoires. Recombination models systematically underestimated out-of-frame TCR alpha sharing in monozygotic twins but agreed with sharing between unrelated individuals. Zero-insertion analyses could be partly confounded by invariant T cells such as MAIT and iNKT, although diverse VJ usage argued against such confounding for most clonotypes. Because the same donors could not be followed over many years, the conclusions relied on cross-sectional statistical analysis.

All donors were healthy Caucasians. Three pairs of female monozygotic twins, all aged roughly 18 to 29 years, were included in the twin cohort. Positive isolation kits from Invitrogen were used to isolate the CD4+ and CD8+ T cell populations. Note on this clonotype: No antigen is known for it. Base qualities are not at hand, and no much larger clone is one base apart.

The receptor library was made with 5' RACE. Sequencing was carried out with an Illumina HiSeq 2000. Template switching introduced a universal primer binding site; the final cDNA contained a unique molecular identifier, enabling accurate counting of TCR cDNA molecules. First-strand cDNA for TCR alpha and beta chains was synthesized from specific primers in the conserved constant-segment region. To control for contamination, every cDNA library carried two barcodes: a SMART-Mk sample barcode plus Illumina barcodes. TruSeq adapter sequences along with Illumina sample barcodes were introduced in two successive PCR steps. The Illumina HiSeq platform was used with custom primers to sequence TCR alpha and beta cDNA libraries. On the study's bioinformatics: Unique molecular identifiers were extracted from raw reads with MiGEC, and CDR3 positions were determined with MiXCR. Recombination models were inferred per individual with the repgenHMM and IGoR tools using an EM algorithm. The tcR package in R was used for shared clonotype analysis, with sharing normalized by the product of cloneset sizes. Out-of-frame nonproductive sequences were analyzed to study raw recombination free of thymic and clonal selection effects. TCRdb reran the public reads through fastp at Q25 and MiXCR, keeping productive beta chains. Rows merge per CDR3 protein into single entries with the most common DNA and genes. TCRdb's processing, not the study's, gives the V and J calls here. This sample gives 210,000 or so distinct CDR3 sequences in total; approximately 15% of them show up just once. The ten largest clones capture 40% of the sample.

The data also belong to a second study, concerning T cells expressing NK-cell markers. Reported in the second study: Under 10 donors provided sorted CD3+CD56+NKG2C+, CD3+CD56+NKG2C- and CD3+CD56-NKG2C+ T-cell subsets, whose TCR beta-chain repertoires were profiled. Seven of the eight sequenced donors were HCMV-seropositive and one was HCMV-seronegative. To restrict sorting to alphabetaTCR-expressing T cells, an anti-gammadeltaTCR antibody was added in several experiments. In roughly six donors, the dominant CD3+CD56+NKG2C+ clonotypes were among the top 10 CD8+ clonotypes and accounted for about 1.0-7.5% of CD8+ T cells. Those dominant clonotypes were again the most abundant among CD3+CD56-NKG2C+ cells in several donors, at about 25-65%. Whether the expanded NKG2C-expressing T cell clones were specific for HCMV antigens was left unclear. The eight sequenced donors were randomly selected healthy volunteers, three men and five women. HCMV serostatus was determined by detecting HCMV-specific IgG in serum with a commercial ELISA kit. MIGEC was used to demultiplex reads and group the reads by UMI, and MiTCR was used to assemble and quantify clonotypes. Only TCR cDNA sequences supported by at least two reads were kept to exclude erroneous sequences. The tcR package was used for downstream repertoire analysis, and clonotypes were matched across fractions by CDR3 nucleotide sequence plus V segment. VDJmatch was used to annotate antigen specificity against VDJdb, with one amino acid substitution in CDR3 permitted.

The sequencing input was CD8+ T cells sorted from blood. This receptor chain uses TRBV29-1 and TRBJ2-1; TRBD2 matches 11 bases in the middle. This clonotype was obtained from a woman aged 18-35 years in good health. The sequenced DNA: TGCAGCGCGATGACTAGCGGGGCCCGCAATGAGCAGTTCTTC. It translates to CSAMTSGARNEQFF.